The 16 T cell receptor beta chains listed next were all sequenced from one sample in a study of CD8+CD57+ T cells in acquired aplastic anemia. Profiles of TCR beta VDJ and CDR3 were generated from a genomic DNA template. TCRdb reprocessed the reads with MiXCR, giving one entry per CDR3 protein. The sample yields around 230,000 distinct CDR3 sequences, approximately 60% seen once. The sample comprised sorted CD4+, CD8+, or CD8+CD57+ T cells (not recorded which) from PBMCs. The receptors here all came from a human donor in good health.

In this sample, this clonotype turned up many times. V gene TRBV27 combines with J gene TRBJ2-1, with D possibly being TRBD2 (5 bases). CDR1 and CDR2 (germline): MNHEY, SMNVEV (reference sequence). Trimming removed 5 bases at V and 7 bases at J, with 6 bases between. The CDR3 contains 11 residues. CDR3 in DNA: TGTGCCAGCAGTACGGGGAATGAGCAGTTCTTC. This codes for CASSTGNEQFF.

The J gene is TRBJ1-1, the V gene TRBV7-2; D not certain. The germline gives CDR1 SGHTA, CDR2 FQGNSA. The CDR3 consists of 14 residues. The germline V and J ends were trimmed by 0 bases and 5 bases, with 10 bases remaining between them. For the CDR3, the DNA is TGTGCCAGCAGCTTAGCGCCAAGGGTAACTGAAGCTTTCTTT. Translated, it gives CASSLAPRVTEAFF.

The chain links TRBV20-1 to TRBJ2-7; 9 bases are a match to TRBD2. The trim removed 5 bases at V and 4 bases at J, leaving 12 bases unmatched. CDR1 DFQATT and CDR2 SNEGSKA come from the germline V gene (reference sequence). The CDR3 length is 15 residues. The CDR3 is CSAPASGKGRYEQYF. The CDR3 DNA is TGCAGTGCTCCAGCTAGCGGGAAGGGTCGATACGAGCAGTACTTC.

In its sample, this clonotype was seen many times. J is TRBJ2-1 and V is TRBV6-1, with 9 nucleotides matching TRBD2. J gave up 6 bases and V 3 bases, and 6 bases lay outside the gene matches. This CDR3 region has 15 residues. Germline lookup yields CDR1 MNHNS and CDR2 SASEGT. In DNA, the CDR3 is TGTGCCAGCAGTGAGGCAGCGGGAGGAAGCAATGAGCAGTTCTTC. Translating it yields CASSEAAGGSNEQFF.

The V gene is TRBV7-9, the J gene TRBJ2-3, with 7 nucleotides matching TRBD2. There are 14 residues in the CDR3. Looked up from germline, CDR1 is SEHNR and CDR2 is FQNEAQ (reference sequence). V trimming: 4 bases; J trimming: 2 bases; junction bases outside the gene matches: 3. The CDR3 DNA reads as TGTGCCAGCAGCTCCAGCGGGAACACAGATACGCAGTATTTT. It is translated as CASSSSGNTDTQYF. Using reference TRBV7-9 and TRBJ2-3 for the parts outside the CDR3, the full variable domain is DTGVSQNPRHKITKRGQNVTFRCDPISEHNRLYWYRQTLGQGPEFLTYFQNEAQLEKSRLLSDRFSAERPKGSFSTLEIQRTEQGDSAMYLCASSSSGNTDTQYFGPGTRLTVL.

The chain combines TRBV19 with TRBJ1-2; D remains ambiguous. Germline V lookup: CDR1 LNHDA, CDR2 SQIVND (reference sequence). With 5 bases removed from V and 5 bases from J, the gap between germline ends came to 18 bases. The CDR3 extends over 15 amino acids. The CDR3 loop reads CASSPSQSLTYGYTF. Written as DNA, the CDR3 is TGTGCCAGTAGTCCATCTCAGTCCCTGACTTATGGCTACACCTTC.

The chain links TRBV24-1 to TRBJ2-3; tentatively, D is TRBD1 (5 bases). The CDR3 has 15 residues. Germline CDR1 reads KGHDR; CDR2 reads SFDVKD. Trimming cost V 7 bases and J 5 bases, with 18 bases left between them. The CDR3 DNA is TGTGCCACCAGAGAATCAGGGTTCGGTAGAGATACGCAGTATTTT. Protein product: CATRESGFGRDTQYF.

This CDR3 is CATSSPGTGGNEQFF. CDR3 sequence (DNA): TGTGCCACCAGCAGCCCCGGGACAGGAGGTAATGAGCAGTTCTTC. The chain links TRBV24-1 to TRBJ2-1; 8 nucleotides align to TRBD1. The CDR3 spans 15 residues. The J segment lost 7 bases and the V segment lost 7 bases, leaving 11 bases of the junction unmatched. CDR1 and CDR2 (germline): KGHDR, SFDVKD.

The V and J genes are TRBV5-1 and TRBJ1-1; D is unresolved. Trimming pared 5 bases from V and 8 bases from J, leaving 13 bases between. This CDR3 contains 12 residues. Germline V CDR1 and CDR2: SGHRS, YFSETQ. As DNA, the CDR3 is TGCGCCAGCAGGTTTGCGGGGTCCGAAGCTTTCTTT. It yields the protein CASRFAGSEAFF.

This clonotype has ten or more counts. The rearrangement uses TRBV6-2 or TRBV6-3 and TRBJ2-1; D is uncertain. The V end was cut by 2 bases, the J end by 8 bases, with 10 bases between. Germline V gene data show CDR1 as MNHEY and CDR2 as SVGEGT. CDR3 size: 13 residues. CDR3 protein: CASSYTLIDEQFF. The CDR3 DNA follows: TGTGCCAGCAGTTACACCCTCATCGATGAGCAGTTCTTC.

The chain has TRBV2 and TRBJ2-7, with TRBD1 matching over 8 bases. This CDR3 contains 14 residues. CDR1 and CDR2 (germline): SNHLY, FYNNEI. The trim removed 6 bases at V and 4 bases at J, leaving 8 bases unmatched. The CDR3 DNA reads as TGTGCCAGCAGGTCAGACAGGGGAGTTTACGAGCAGTACTTC. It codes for CASRSDRGVYEQYF.

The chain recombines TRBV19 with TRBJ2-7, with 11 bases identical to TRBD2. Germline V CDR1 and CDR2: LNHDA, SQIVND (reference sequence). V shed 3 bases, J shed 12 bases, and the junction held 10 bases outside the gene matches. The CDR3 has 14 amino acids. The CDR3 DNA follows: TGTGCCAGTAGTATTAAGACTAGCGGGGCCCAACGGTACTTC. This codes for CASSIKTSGAQRYF.

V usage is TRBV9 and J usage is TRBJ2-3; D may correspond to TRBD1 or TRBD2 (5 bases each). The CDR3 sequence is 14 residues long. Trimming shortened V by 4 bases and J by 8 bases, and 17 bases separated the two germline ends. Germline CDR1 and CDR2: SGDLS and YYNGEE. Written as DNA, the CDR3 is TGTGCCAGCAGCCCAAGGGACGTCTCAGGTACGCAGTATTTT. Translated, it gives CASSPRDVSGTQYF.

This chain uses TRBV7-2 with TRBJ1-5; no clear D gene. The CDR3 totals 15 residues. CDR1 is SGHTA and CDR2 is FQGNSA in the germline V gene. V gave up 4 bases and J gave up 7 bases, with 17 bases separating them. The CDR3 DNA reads TGTGCCAGCAGCTCGCAGACACTAATCAGGCAGCCCCAGCATTTT. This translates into CASSSQTLIRQPQHF. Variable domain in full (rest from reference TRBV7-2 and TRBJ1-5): GAGVSQSPSNKVTEKGKDVELRCDPISGHTALYWYRQSLGQGLEFLIYFQGNSAPDKSGLPSDRFSAERTGGSVSTLTIQRTQQEDSAVYLCASSSQTLIRQPQHFGDGTRLSIL.

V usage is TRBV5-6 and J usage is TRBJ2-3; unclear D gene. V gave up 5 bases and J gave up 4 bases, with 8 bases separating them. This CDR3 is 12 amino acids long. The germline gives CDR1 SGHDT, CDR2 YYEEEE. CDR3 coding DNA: TGTGCCAGCAGTCATGTACCAGATACGCAGTATTTT. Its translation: CASSHVPDTQYF.

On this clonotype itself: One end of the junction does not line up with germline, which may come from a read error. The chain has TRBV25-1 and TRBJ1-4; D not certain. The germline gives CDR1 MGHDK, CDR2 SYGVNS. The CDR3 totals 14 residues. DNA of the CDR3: TGTGCCAGCAGTTGGCGGGCCGATAATGAAAAACTTTTTTTT. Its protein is CASSWRADNEKLFF.